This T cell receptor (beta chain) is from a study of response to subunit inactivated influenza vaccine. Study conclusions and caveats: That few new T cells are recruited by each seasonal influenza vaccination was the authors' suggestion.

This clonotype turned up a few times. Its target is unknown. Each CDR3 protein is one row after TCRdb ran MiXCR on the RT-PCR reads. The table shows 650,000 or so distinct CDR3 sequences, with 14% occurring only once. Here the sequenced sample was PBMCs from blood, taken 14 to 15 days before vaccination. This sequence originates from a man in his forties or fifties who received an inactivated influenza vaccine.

CDR3 loop: CASSVWDGDPYGYTF. The DNA for the CDR3 is TGTGCCAGCAGCGTTTGGGACGGAGACCCTTATGGCTACACCTTC. The chain joins TRBV9 to TRBJ1-2; weak D call: TRBD1 (5 bases). Germline CDR1 and CDR2: SGDLS and YYNGEE. V was trimmed by 2 bases and J by 5 bases, leaving 16 bases between them. This CDR3 contains 15 residues.